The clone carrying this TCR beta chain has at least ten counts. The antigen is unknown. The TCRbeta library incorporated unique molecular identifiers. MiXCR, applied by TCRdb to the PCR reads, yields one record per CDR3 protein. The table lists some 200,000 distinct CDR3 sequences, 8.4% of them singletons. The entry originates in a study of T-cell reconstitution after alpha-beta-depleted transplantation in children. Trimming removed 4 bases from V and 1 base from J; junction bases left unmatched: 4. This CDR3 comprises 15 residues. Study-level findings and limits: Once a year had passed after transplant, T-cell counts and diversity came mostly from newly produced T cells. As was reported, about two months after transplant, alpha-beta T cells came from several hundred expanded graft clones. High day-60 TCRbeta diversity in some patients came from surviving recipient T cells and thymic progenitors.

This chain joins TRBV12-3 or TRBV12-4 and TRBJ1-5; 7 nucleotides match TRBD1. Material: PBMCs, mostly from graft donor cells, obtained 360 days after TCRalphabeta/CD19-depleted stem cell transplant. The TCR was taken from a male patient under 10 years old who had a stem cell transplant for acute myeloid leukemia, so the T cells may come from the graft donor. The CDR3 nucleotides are TGTGCCAGCAGTTCCTTGGACAGGAGCAATCAGCCCCAGCATTTT. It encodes CASSSLDRSNQPQHF.